This TCR beta chain is drawn from a study of blood T cell repertoires in COVID-19. TCRdb's copy holds only in-frame clones and misses some; the assay was immunoSEQ multiplex PCR. The data contain 150,000 or so clones, over 80% of them singletons. The CDR3 has 13 amino acids. The V segment lost 6 bases and the J segment 5 bases; nucleotides outside the gene matches: 6. Germline lookup yields CDR1 MNHEY and CDR2 SVGAGI. Input material: peripheral blood. The receptor was isolated from a woman in her fifties or sixties with acute or convalescent COVID-19. The chain has TRBV6-5 and TRBJ2-5; 7 bases line up with TRBD2. CDR3 region: CASRGTTLETQYF. CDR3 coding DNA: TGTGCCAGCAGGGGGACTACCCTGGAGACCCAGTACTTC.